This T cell receptor (beta chain) is drawn from a study of shared clonotypes between healthy human individuals. Naive CD8 isolation took CD45RO-negative cells positively selected for CCR7 and excluded terminally differentiated effector memory CD45RA+ cells. The table came from immunoSEQ multiplex PCR; TCRdb's copy has only in-frame clones and leaves some out. There are around 1.9 million clones in the sample; 93% occur only once, and about 1.8% lies in the top ten. Germline V gene data show CDR1 as MGHRA and CDR2 as YSYEKL. The V and J ends lost 1 base and 2 bases respectively, with 9 bases between them. The CDR3 contains 14 residues.

The sample was naive CD8+ T cells from PBMCs. The sequence was obtained from a man in his late teens or twenties in good health. Some clones in this sample may be carry-over from other donors' samples. The genes are TRBV4-1 and TRBJ2-7; D call uncertain. The CDR3 region is CASSQVLRTYEQYF. The CDR3 DNA follows: TGCGCCAGCAGCCAAGTACTTAGAACCTACGAGCAGTACTTC.